The rows below give T cell receptor beta chains drawn from one sample of a study of response to subunit inactivated influenza vaccine. TCRdb redid the calling of the RT-PCR reads with MiXCR, one entry per CDR3 protein. Of 650,000 to 800,000 distinct CDR3 sequences listed, about a fifth are singletons. Material: PBMCs from blood, obtained more than 4 days after vaccination. The receptors were gathered from a man in his fifties who received an inactivated influenza vaccine. The CDR3 runs from the conserved cysteine through the conserved F or W. A D gene is named only where the DNA matches it firmly. Where a row states a size, it is once, few, many or the class of an expanded clone; other rows omit it.

V gene: TRBV4-3
CDR3 length: 16
D gene: -
J gene: TRBJ2-3
clone size: few
CDR3 protein: CASSQDLRAVTDTQYF
CDR3 DNA: TGCGCCAGCAGCCAAGATCTGCGGGCTGTCACAGATACGCAGTATTTT

V gene: TRBV4-1
CDR3 length: 15
D gene: -
J gene: TRBJ2-3
clone size: -
CDR3 protein: CASSQVTGVTDTQYF
CDR3 DNA: TGCGCCAGCAGCCAAGTAACGGGGGTCACAGATACGCAGTATTTT

V gene: TRBV7-2
CDR3 length: 16
D gene: -
J gene: TRBJ1-3
clone size: -
CDR3 protein: CASSPVGGFSGNTIYF
CDR3 DNA: TGTGCCAGCAGCCCCGTCGGGGGGTTCTCTGGAAACACCATATATTTT

V gene: TRBV12-3/TRBV12-4
CDR3 length: 17
D gene: -
J gene: TRBJ2-7
clone size: few
CDR3 protein: CASSLDLFGRLSYEQYF
CDR3 DNA: TGTGCCAGCAGTCTCGATTTATTTGGGCGGCTTTCCTACGAGCAGTACTTC

V gene: TRBV15
CDR3 length: 16
D gene: -
J gene: TRBJ2-1
clone size: -
CDR3 protein: CATSINHRGNGDEQFF
CDR3 DNA: TGTGCCACCAGCATAAACCACCGGGGAAATGGGGATGAGCAGTTCTTC

V gene: TRBV3-1
CDR3 length: 16
D gene: TRBD2
J gene: TRBJ2-1
clone size: -
CDR3 protein: CASSRLAGKGYNEQFF
CDR3 DNA: TGTGCCAGCAGCCGACTAGCGGGAAAGGGATACAATGAGCAGTTCTTC

V gene: TRBV5-1
CDR3 length: 15
D gene: TRBD1
J gene: TRBJ2-7
clone size: -
CDR3 protein: CASSLAGQDSYEQYF
CDR3 DNA: TGCGCCAGCAGCTTGGCGGGACAGGATTCATACGAGCAGTACTTC

V gene: TRBV6-1
CDR3 length: 17
D gene: TRBD1
J gene: TRBJ2-7
clone size: -
CDR3 protein: CASRQGTGGRRSYEQYF
CDR3 DNA: TGTGCCAGCCGTCAGGGAACAGGGGGAAGGCGATCCTACGAGCAGTACTTC

V gene: TRBV12-3/TRBV12-4
CDR3 length: 15
D gene: TRBD2
J gene: TRBJ2-4
clone size: -
CDR3 protein: CASSPLAGGLSIQYF
CDR3 DNA: TGTGCCAGCAGTCCACTAGCGGGGGGGCTCAGCATTCAGTACTTC

V gene: TRBV9
CDR3 length: 14
D gene: TRBD2
J gene: TRBJ2-5
clone size: -
CDR3 protein: CASSVDSGGETQYF
CDR3 DNA: TGTGCCAGCAGCGTAGATAGCGGGGGGGAGACCCAGTACTTC

V gene: TRBV4-3
CDR3 length: 16
D gene: -
J gene: TRBJ1-6
clone size: few
CDR3 protein: CASSQRSYGGNSPLHF
CDR3 DNA: TGCGCCAGCAGCCAAAGATCGTATGGGGGAAATTCACCCCTCCACTTT

V gene: TRBV6-5
CDR3 length: 15
D gene: -
J gene: TRBJ2-6
clone size: few
CDR3 protein: CASSSGGAGANVLTF
CDR3 DNA: TGTGCCAGCAGTTCGGGGGGCGCTGGGGCCAACGTCCTGACTTTC

V gene: TRBV6-2/TRBV6-3
CDR3 length: 12
D gene: -
J gene: TRBJ2-1
clone size: -
CDR3 protein: CASIGYYNEQFF
CDR3 DNA: TGTGCCAGCATTGGGTACTACAATGAGCAGTTCTTC

V gene: TRBV2
CDR3 length: 16
D gene: TRBD2
J gene: TRBJ2-1
clone size: -
CDR3 protein: CASSFPGLADYNEQFF
CDR3 DNA: TGTGCCAGCAGTTTCCCGGGACTAGCGGACTACAATGAGCAGTTCTTC

V gene: TRBV20-1
CDR3 length: 14
D gene: TRBD1
J gene: TRBJ2-1
clone size: many
CDR3 protein: CSARKTGTGVRMLF
CDR3 DNA: TGCAGTGCTAGGAAGACCGGGACAGGGGTCCGTATGCTCTTC

V gene: TRBV7-9
CDR3 length: 15
D gene: -
J gene: TRBJ2-7
clone size: -
CDR3 protein: CASSLGSWTVDEQYF
CDR3 DNA: TGTGCCAGCAGCCTTGGCAGCTGGACAGTGGACGAGCAGTACTTC

V gene: TRBV5-1
CDR3 length: 14
D gene: -
J gene: TRBJ1-2
clone size: -
CDR3 protein: CASSLTWGRRGYTF
CDR3 DNA: TGCGCCAGCAGCTTGACCTGGGGACGTCGGGGCTACACCTTC

V gene: TRBV12-3/TRBV12-4
CDR3 length: 13
D gene: -
J gene: TRBJ1-6
clone size: few
CDR3 protein: CASSLAPDSPLHF
CDR3 DNA: TGTGCCAGCAGTTTAGCCCCCGATTCACCCCTCCACTTT

V gene: TRBV27
CDR3 length: 17
D gene: TRBD1
J gene: TRBJ2-7
clone size: -
CDR3 protein: CASSLVVPGQGSYEQYF
CDR3 DNA: TGTGCCAGCAGTTTAGTGGTGCCGGGACAGGGATCCTACGAGCAGTACTTC

V gene: TRBV5-6
CDR3 length: 14
D gene: -
J gene: TRBJ2-7
clone size: -
CDR3 protein: CASSSGAGRWEQYF
CDR3 DNA: TGTGCCAGCAGCTCCGGGGCAGGGCGATGGGAGCAGTACTTC

V gene: TRBV7-2
CDR3 length: 15
D gene: -
J gene: TRBJ1-1
clone size: many
CDR3 protein: CASTSLDRMNTEAFF
CDR3 DNA: TGTGCCAGCACCTCCTTGGACCGCATGAACACTGAAGCTTTCTTT

V gene: TRBV7-8
CDR3 length: 15
D gene: -
J gene: TRBJ2-7
clone size: once
CDR3 protein: CASSLLWTDGYEQYF
CDR3 DNA: TGTGCCAGCAGCTTACTTTGGACTGACGGCTACGAGCAGTACTTC

V gene: TRBV6-5
CDR3 length: 15
D gene: -
J gene: TRBJ2-7
clone size: -
CDR3 protein: CASSYYRETTYEQYF
CDR3 DNA: TGTGCCAGCAGTTACTACCGAGAGACGACCTACGAGCAGTACTTC

V gene: TRBV27
CDR3 length: 12
D gene: -
J gene: TRBJ2-7
clone size: -
CDR3 protein: CASSAPSGEQYF
CDR3 DNA: TGTGCCAGCAGTGCCCCGTCCGGCGAGCAGTACTTC

V gene: TRBV12-3/TRBV12-4
CDR3 length: 16
D gene: -
J gene: TRBJ2-2
clone size: -
CDR3 protein: CASSYRGPANTGELFF
CDR3 DNA: TGTGCCAGCAGCTACCGGGGTCCCGCGAACACCGGGGAGCTGTTTTTT

V gene: TRBV7-9
CDR3 length: 17
D gene: TRBD2
J gene: TRBJ2-1
clone size: few
CDR3 protein: CASSLLASSGANNEQFF
CDR3 DNA: TGTGCCAGCAGCTTATTGGCGTCTAGCGGGGCCAACAATGAGCAGTTCTTC

V gene: TRBV4-3
CDR3 length: 18
D gene: -
J gene: TRBJ2-3
clone size: few
CDR3 protein: CASSHLNLAGPHTDTQYF
CDR3 DNA: TGCGCCAGCAGCCATCTGAACCTTGCAGGGCCCCACACAGATACGCAGTATTTT

V gene: TRBV4-1
CDR3 length: 19
D gene: TRBD1
J gene: TRBJ1-4
clone size: -
CDR3 protein: CASSQDLYAGTRGREKLFF
CDR3 DNA: TGCGCCAGCAGCCAAGATCTCTACGCCGGGACCAGGGGGCGGGAAAAACTGTTTTTT

V gene: TRBV6-1
CDR3 length: 13
D gene: -
J gene: TRBJ2-1
clone size: -
CDR3 protein: CASNKTPYNEQFF
CDR3 DNA: TGTGCCAGCAACAAAACACCCTACAATGAGCAGTTCTTC

V gene: TRBV4-2
CDR3 length: 19
D gene: TRBD2
J gene: TRBJ2-5
clone size: -
CDR3 protein: CASSQKEGLAGGGQETQYF
CDR3 DNA: TGTGCCAGCAGCCAAAAAGAGGGACTAGCGGGAGGAGGTCAAGAGACCCAGTACTTC

V gene: TRBV7-3
CDR3 length: 18
D gene: TRBD1
J gene: TRBJ2-1
clone size: -
CDR3 protein: CASSLYGSGTGGGNEQFF
CDR3 DNA: TGTGCCAGCAGCTTATATGGGTCCGGGACAGGGGGAGGGAATGAGCAGTTCTTC

V gene: TRBV20-1
CDR3 length: 14
D gene: -
J gene: TRBJ2-7
clone size: few
CDR3 protein: CSAQSGTGLFEQYF
CDR3 DNA: TGCAGTGCTCAATCCGGGACTGGTCTCTTCGAGCAGTACTTC

V gene: TRBV27
CDR3 length: 11
D gene: -
J gene: TRBJ2-1
clone size: few
CDR3 protein: CASSWAHEQFF
CDR3 DNA: TGTGCCAGCAGTTGGGCCCATGAGCAGTTCTTC

V gene: TRBV24-1
CDR3 length: 16
D gene: -
J gene: TRBJ2-2
clone size: few
CDR3 protein: CATSDLRTRNTGELFF
CDR3 DNA: TGTGCCACCAGTGATTTGAGGACAAGGAACACCGGGGAGCTGTTTTTT

V gene: TRBV7-9
CDR3 length: 16
D gene: -
J gene: TRBJ1-2
clone size: -
CDR3 protein: CASSQTSGGYYYGYTF
CDR3 DNA: TGTGCCAGCAGCCAAACCTCGGGGGGGTACTACTATGGCTACACCTTC

V gene: TRBV10-3
CDR3 length: 15
D gene: TRBD1
J gene: TRBJ1-1
clone size: few
CDR3 protein: CALKPGQGADTEAFF
CDR3 DNA: TGTGCCCTCAAACCGGGACAGGGGGCGGACACTGAAGCTTTCTTT

V gene: TRBV11-2
CDR3 length: 14
D gene: -
J gene: TRBJ2-3
clone size: -
CDR3 protein: CASSSLVGQYTQYF
CDR3 DNA: TGTGCCAGCAGCTCCTTAGTAGGACAGTATACGCAGTATTTT

V gene: TRBV12-3/TRBV12-4
CDR3 length: 14
D gene: -
J gene: TRBJ2-1
clone size: many
CDR3 protein: CASSKSTSYNEQFF
CDR3 DNA: TGTGCCAGCAGCAAGAGTACCTCCTACAATGAGCAGTTCTTC

V gene: TRBV11-2
CDR3 length: 15
D gene: -
J gene: TRBJ2-7
clone size: few
CDR3 protein: CASSLVDGGAYEQYF
CDR3 DNA: TGTGCCAGCAGCTTAGTGGACGGCGGAGCCTACGAGCAGTACTTC

V gene: TRBV20-1
CDR3 length: 14
D gene: TRBD1
J gene: TRBJ2-3
clone size: few
CDR3 protein: CGIIRQGSTDTQYF
CDR3 DNA: TGCGGTATTATTAGACAGGGGAGCACAGATACGCAGTATTTT

V gene: TRBV6-2/TRBV6-3
CDR3 length: 15
D gene: -
J gene: TRBJ2-5
clone size: -
CDR3 protein: CASSSKQGIRETQYF
CDR3 DNA: TGTGCCAGCAGTTCTAAACAGGGAATTAGAGAGACCCAGTACTTC

V gene: TRBV29-1
CDR3 length: 16
D gene: -
J gene: TRBJ2-7
clone size: -
CDR3 protein: CSVLGGARSSSYEQYF
CDR3 DNA: TGCAGCGTTCTGGGAGGTGCCAGGTCGAGCTCCTACGAGCAGTACTTC

V gene: TRBV6-1
CDR3 length: 15
D gene: TRBD1
J gene: TRBJ1-2
clone size: -
CDR3 protein: CASNDRQGHNYGYTF
CDR3 DNA: TGTGCCAGCAACGATAGACAGGGTCATAACTATGGCTACACCTTC

V gene: TRBV6-5
CDR3 length: 15
D gene: -
J gene: TRBJ1-1
clone size: few
CDR3 protein: CASSYSIRGVTEAFF
CDR3 DNA: TGTGCCAGCAGTTACTCGATCCGCGGGGTCACTGAAGCTTTCTTT

V gene: TRBV5-1
CDR3 length: 17
D gene: TRBD2
J gene: TRBJ2-1
clone size: -
CDR3 protein: CASSLEGIAGGPGEQFF
CDR3 DNA: TGCGCCAGCAGCTTGGAAGGCATAGCGGGGGGGCCAGGTGAGCAGTTCTTC

V gene: TRBV7-9
CDR3 length: 13
D gene: -
J gene: TRBJ1-1
clone size: many
CDR3 protein: CASCGGGCTEAFF
CDR3 DNA: TGTGCCAGTTGTGGTGGGGGCTGCACTGAAGCTTTCTTT

V gene: TRBV5-5
CDR3 length: 14
D gene: -
J gene: TRBJ2-2
clone size: -
CDR3 protein: CASSFGGDTGELFF
CDR3 DNA: TGTGCCAGCAGCTTTGGGGGCGACACCGGGGAGCTGTTTTTT

V gene: TRBV20-1
CDR3 length: 11
D gene: -
J gene: TRBJ2-7
clone size: many
CDR3 protein: CSAPSPLEQYF
CDR3 DNA: TGCAGTGCTCCCAGCCCCCTCGAGCAGTACTTC

V gene: TRBV6-2/TRBV6-3
CDR3 length: 13
D gene: -
J gene: TRBJ2-1
clone size: few
CDR3 protein: CASSYTYINEQFF
CDR3 DNA: TGTGCCAGCAGTTACACCTACATCAATGAGCAGTTCTTC

V gene: TRBV18
CDR3 length: 18
D gene: TRBD2
J gene: TRBJ2-6
clone size: few
CDR3 protein: CASSPGLAGVSGANVLTF
CDR3 DNA: TGTGCCAGCTCACCGGGACTAGCGGGGGTCTCTGGGGCCAACGTCCTGACTTTC

V gene: TRBV4-3
CDR3 length: 15
D gene: -
J gene: TRBJ2-7
clone size: once
CDR3 protein: CASSQAPGASYEQYF
CDR3 DNA: TGCGCCAGCAGCCAAGCTCCAGGGGCTTCCTACGAGCAGTACTTC

V gene: TRBV7-2
CDR3 length: 20
D gene: TRBD1
J gene: TRBJ2-2
clone size: few
CDR3 protein: CASSLAPWQGARLDTGELFF
CDR3 DNA: TGTGCCAGCAGCTTAGCCCCCTGGCAGGGGGCGCGCTTGGACACCGGGGAGCTGTTTTTT

V gene: TRBV7-9
CDR3 length: 16
D gene: -
J gene: TRBJ1-5
clone size: few
CDR3 protein: CASSPSGRGDNQPQHF
CDR3 DNA: TGTGCCAGCAGCCCGTCAGGCCGGGGCGATAATCAGCCCCAGCATTTT

V gene: TRBV6-5
CDR3 length: 13
D gene: -
J gene: TRBJ2-1
clone size: -
CDR3 protein: CASSNGLVREQFF
CDR3 DNA: TGTGCCAGCAGTAACGGGTTAGTGAGGGAGCAGTTCTTC

V gene: TRBV7-2
CDR3 length: 16
D gene: -
J gene: TRBJ2-1
clone size: -
CDR3 protein: CASSLWGGRSYNEQFF
CDR3 DNA: TGTGCCAGCAGCCTCTGGGGCGGCCGCTCCTACAATGAGCAGTTCTTC